The following is a T cell receptor beta chain sequence with its context. The data stem from a study of T cells in localized non-small cell lung cancer. The CDR3 runs 15 residues. Germline V CDR1 and CDR2: SGHAT, FQNNGV. Trimming at V came to 3 bases and at J to 4 bases, leaving 8 bases not matched to a gene. Only in-frame clones appear in the TCRdb table, and some are missing; sequencing was by immunoSEQ multiplex PCR. The repertoire holds about 55,000 clones, with roughly 84% as singletons. This clonotype was obtained from a man aged 40 to 70 with stage III lung adenocarcinoma. The specimen comprised peripheral blood mononuclear cells, sampled before any cancer treatment. V and J are TRBV11-2 and TRBJ2-7; TRBD1 aligns across 8 bases. This CDR3 reads CASSFPGQATYEQYF. CDR3 sequence (DNA): TGTGCCAGCAGCTTTCCGGGACAGGCCACTTACGAGCAGTACTTC.